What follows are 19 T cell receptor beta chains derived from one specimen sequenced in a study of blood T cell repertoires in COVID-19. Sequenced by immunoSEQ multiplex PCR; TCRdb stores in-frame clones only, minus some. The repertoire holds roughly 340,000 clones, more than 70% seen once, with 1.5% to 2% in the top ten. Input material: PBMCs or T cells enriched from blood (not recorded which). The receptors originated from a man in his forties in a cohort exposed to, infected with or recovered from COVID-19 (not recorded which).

The CDR3 reads CASSLVGSSNQPQHF. The CDR3 DNA is TGCGCCAGCAGCTTGGTGGGTAGCTCCAATCAGCCCCAGCATTTT. The J gene is TRBJ1-5, the V gene TRBV5-1; D is uncertain. Trimming removed 0 bases at V and 3 bases at J, with 10 bases between. CDR3 length equals 15 residues. Germline CDR1 is SGHRS and CDR2 is YFSETQ.

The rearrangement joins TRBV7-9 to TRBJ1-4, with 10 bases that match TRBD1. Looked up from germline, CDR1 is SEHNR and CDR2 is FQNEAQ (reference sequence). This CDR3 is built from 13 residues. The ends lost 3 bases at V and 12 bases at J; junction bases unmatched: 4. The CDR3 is CASSLGQGLELFF. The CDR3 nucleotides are TGTGCCAGCAGCTTGGGACAGGGGCTCGAACTGTTTTTT. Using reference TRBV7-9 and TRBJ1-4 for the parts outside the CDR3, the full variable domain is DTGVSQNPRHKITKRGQNVTFRCDPISEHNRLYWYRQTLGQGPEFLTYFQNEAQLEKSRLLSDRFSAERPKGSFSTLEIQRTEQGDSAMYLCASSLGQGLELFFGSGTQLSVL.

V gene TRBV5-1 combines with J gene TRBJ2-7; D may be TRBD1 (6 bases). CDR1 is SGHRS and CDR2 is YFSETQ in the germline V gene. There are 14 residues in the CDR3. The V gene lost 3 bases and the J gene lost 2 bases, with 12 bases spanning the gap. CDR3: CASSSGQHTYEQYF. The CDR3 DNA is TGCGCCAGCAGCTCGGGACAACACACCTACGAGCAGTACTTC.

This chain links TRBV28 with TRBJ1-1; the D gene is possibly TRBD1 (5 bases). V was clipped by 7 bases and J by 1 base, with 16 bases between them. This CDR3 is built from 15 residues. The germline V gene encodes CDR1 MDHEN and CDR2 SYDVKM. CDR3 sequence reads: CASTPGSGPNTEAFF. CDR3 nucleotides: TGTGCCAGCACCCCAGGGTCCGGGCCGAACACTGAAGCTTTCTTT.

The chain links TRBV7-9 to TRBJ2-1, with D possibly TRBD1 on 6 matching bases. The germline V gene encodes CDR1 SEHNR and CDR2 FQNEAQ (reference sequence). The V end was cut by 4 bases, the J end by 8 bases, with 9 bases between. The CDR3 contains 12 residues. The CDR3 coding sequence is TGTGCCAGCAGCTACACAGGGTATGAGCAGTTCTTC. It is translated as CASSYTGYEQFF.

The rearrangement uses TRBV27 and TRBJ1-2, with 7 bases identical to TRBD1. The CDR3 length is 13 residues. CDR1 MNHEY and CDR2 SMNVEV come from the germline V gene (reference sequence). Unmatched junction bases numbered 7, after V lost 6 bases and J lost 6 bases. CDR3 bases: TGTGCCAGCAGCCCACGACAGGGTCATGGCTACACCTTC. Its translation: CASSPRQGHGYTF.

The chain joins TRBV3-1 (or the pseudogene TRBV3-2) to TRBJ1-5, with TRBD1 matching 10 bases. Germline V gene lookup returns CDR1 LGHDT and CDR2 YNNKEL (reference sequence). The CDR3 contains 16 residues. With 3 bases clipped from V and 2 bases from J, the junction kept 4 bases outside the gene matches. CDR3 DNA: TGTGCCAGCAGCCACGGGACAGGGGTGGGCAATCAGCCCCAGCATTTT. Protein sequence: CASSHGTGVGNQPQHF.

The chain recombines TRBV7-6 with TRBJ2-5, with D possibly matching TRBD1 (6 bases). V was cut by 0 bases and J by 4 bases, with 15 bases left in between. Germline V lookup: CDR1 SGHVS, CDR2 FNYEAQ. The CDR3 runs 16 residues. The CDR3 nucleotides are TGTGCCAGCAGCTTAGCTTCCTGGGGGCAGGGAGAGACCCAGTACTTC. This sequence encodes CASSLASWGQGETQYF.

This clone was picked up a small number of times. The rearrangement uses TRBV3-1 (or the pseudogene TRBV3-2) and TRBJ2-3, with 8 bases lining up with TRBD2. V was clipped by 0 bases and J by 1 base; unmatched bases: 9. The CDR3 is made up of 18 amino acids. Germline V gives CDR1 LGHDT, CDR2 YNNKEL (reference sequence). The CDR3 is CASSQEQAGARRTDTQYF. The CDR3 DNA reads TGTGCCAGCAGCCAAGAGCAAGCGGGGGCCAGGCGCACAGATACGCAGTATTTT.

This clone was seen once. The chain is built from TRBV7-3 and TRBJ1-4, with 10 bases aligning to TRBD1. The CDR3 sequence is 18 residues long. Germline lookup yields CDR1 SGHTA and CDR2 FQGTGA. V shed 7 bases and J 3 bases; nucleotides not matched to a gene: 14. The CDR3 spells CASNSPEDRGLANEKLFF. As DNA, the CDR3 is TGTGCCAGCAACTCACCCGAAGACAGGGGGCTCGCTAATGAAAAACTGTTTTTT.

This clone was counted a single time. The chain's CDR3 is CASSLVGQDYGYTF. As DNA, the CDR3 is TGCGCCAGCAGCTTGGTGGGACAGGATTATGGCTACACCTTC. V gene TRBV5-1 combines with J gene TRBJ1-2; TRBD1 agrees at 8 bases. CDR1 is SGHRS, CDR2 YFSETQ, per germline. This CDR3 contains 14 residues. Trimming at V came to 0 bases and at J to 5 bases, leaving 3 bases not matched to a gene. Full variable domain (outside the CDR3, taken from reference TRBV5-1 and TRBJ1-2): KAGVTQTPRYLIKTRGQQVTLSCSPISGHRSVSWYQQTPGQGLQFLFEYFSETQRNKGNFPGRFSGRQFSNSRSEMNVSTLELGDSALYLCASSLVGQDYGYTFGSGTRLTVV.

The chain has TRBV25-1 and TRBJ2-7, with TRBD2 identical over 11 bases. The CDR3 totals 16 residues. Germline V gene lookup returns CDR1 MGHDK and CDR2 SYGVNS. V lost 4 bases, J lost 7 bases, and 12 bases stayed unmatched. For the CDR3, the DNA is TGTGCCAGCAGTGTCCCGGGACTAGCGGTACCGGGAGAGCAGTACTTC. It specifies CASSVPGLAVPGEQYF.

The CDR3 spells CASSSGVRALHF. DNA for the CDR3: TGTGCCAGCAGTTCCGGGGTGCGGGCCCTCCACTTT. The chain combines TRBV27 with TRBJ1-6, with no clear D. V was trimmed by 4 bases and J by 14 bases, leaving 12 bases between them. This CDR3 is built from 12 residues. CDR1 MNHEY and CDR2 SMNVEV come from the germline V gene (reference sequence).

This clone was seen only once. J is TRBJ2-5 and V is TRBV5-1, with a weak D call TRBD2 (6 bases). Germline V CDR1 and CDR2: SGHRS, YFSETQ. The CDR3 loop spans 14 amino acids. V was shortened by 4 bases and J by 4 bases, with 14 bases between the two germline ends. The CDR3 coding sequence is TGCGCCAGCAGCCCCAGTGGGGGAGGAGAGACCCAGTACTTC. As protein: CASSPSGGGETQYF.

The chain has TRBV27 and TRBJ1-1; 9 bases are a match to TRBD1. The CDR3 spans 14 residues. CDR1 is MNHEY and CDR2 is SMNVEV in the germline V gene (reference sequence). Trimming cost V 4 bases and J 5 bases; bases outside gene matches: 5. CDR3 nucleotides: TGTGCCAGCAGTTACGGGACAGGGAATACTGAAGCTTTCTTT. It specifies CASSYGTGNTEAFF.

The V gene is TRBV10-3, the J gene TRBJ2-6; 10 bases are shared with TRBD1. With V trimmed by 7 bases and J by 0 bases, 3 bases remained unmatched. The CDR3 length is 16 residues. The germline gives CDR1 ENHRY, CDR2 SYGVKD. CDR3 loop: CAINRDRGSGANVLTF. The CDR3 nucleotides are TGTGCCATCAACCGGGACAGGGGCTCTGGGGCCAACGTCCTGACTTTC.

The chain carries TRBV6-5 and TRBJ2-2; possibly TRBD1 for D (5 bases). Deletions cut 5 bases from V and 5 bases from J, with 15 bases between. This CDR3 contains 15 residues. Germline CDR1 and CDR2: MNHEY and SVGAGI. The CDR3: CASSPQIGVTGELFF. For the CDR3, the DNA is TGTGCCAGCAGTCCTCAAATAGGGGTGACCGGGGAGCTGTTTTTT.

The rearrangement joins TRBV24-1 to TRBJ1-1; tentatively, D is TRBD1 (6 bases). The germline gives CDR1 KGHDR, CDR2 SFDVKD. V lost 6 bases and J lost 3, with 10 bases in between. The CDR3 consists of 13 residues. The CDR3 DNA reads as TGTGCCACCAGTCGGGCAGGGGACACTGAAGCTTTCTTT. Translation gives CATSRAGDTEAFF.

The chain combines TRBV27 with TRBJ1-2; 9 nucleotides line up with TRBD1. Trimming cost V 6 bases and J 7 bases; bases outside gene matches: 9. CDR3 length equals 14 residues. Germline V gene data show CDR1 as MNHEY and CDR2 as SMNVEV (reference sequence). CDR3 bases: TGTGCCAGCAGGCAAACAGGGGGCGGGTTTGGCTACACCTTC. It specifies CASRQTGGGFGYTF.